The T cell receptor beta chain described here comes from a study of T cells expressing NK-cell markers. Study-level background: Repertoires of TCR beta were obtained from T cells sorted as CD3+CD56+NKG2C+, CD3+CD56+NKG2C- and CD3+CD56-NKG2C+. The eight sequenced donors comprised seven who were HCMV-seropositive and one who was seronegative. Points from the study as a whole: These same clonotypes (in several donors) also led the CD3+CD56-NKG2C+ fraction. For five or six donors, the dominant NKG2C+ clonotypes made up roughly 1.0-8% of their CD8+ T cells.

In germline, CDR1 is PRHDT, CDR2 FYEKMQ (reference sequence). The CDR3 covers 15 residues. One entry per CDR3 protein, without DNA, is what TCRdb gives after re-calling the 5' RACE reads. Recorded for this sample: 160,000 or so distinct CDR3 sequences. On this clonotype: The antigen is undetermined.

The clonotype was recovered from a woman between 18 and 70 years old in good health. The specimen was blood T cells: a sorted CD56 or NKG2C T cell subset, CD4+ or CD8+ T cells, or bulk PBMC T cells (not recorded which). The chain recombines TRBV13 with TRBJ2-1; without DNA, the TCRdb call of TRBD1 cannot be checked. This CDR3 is CASSFTPSGGSEQFF.